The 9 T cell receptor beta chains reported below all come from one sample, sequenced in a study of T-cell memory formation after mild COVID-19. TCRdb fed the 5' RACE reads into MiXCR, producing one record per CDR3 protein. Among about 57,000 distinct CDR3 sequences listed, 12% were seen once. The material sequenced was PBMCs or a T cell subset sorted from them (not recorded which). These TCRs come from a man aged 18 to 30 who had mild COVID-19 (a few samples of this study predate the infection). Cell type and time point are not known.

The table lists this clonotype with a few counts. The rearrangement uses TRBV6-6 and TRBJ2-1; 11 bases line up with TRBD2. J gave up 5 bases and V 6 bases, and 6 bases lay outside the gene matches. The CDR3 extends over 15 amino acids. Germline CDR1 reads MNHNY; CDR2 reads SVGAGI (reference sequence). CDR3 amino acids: CASSSSGGRHNEQFF. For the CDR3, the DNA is TGTGCCAGCAGCTCTAGCGGGGGGCGCCACAATGAGCAGTTCTTC.

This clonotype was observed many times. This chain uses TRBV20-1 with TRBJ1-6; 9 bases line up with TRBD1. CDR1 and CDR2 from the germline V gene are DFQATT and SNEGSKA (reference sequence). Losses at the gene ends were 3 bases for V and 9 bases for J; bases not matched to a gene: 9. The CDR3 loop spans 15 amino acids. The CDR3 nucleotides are TGCAGTGCTAGGACAGGGGGAAGCGGACGTTCACCCCTCCACTTT. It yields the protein CSARTGGSGRSPLHF.

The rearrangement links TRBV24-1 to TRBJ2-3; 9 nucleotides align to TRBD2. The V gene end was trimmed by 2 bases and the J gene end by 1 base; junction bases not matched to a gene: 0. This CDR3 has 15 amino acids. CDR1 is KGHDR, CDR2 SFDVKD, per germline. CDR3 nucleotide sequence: TGTGCCACCAGTGATTCTAGCGGGGGCACAGATACGCAGTATTTT. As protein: CATSDSSGGTDTQYF.

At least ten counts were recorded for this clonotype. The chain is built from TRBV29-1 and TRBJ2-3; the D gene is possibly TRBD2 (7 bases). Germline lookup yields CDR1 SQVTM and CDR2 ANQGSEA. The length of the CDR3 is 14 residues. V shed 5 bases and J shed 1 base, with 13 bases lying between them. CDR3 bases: TGCAGCGTTTCAAGGGGGAGGGGCACAGATACGCAGTATTTT. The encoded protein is CSVSRGRGTDTQYF.

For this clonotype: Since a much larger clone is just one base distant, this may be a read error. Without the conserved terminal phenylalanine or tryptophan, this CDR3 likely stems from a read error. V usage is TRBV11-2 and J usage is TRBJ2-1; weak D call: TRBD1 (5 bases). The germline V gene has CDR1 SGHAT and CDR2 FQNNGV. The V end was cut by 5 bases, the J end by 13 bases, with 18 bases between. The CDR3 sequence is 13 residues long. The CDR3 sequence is CASSQIRERGQFL. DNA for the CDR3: TGTGCCAGCAGCCAGATTAGGGAAAGGGGACAGTTCTTA.

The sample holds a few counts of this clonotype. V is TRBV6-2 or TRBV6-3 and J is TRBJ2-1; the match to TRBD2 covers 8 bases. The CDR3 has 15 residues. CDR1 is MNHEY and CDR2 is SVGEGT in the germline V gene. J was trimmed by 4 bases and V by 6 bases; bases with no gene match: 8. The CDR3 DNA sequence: TGTGCCAGCAGCCAGCGGGGGTTCCCATACAATGAGCAGTTCTTC. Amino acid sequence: CASSQRGFPYNEQFF.

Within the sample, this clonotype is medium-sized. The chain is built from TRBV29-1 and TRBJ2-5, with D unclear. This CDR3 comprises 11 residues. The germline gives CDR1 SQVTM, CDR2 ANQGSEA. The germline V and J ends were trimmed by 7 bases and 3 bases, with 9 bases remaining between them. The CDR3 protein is CSGNSKETQYF. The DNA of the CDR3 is TGCAGCGGGAATTCGAAAGAGACCCAGTACTTC.

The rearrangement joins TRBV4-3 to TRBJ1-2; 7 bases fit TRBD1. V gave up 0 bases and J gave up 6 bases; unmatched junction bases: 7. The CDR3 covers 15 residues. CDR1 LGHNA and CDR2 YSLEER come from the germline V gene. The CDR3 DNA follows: TGCGCCAGCAGCCAAGATCCGAACAGGGGAAATGGCTACACCTTC. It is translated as CASSQDPNRGNGYTF.

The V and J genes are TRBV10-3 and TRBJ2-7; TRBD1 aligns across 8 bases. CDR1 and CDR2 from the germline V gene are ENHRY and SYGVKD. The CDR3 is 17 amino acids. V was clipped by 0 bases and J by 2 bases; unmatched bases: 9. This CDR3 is CAISESSGGPGPYEQYV. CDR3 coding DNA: TGTGCCATCAGTGAGTCGTCAGGGGGCCCGGGGCCCTACGAGCAGTACGTC.